This T cell receptor beta chain was sequenced in a study of T cells in Graves' hyperthyroidism and ophthalmopathy. This clonotype showed up just a few times. V gave up 0 bases and J gave up 4 bases, with 13 bases separating them. From germline, CDR1 is MNHEY and CDR2 SVGAGI. The CDR3 is 16 amino acids. Amplification of TCR beta CDR3 regions used RNA as the template. The study used the HTBI primer set for a first-round RT-PCR of the TCR CDR3. One entry per CDR3 protein results from TCRdb running MiXCR on the multiplex PCR reads. The table has 600,000 to 800,000 distinct CDR3 sequences, just over 35% seen once; the top ten hold around 30%. Absence of ophthalmopathy progression within 18 months defined stable Graves' hyperthyroidism. Clinical symptoms, serum thyroxine, TRAb, thyroid ultrasound and orbital computed tomography informed diagnoses.

The chain uses TRBV6-5 and TRBJ1-5; no firm D call. This sequence was found in a woman aged 40 to 50 with Graves' hyperthyroidism. The sequencing sample was made of blood. The CDR3 coding sequence is TGTGCCAGCAGTTACTCGGTGGCATTAGGTAATCAGCCCCAGCATTTT. Its translation: CASSYSVALGNQPQHF.